Each of the 26 T cell receptor delta chains below was sequenced from the same sample in a study of Vδ1+ human thymocytes. For these receptors, no antigen is known. Study results and limitations: Thymic TRG and TRD repertoires appeared highly polyclonal.

Sequences come from RNA converted to cDNA by reverse transcription. Multiplex PCR used pooled V-gene forward primers and a constant-region reverse primer to amplify CDR3s. TCRdb used CATT to re-call clones from the multiplex PCR reads. The data show 20,000 to 25,000 delta-chain clones, 8% to 10% seen once. The specimen was Vdelta1+ gamma-delta thymocytes from the thymus. Subset noted: FACS-sorted CD3+ TCRalphabeta- TCRVdelta1+ TCRVdelta2- thymocytes. These receptors all come from a child in the first two years of life who had congenital heart surgery.

This clone was detected only a few times. The V gene is TRDV1, the J gene TRDJ1, with TRDD3 matching over 10 bases. The CDR3 loop spans 17 amino acids. The germline V gene has CDR1 TSWWSYY and CDR2 QGS. Trimming removed 2 bases from V and 4 bases from J; junction bases left unmatched: 10. The CDR3 sequence: CALGEALRAGGYDKLIF. CDR3 nucleotide sequence: TGTGCTCTTGGGGAAGCTCTACGCGCTGGGGGATACGATAAACTCATCTTT.

The genes are TRDV1 and TRDJ1, with TRDD3 matching over 10 bases. TCRdb leaves out the J gene; it was filled in here by matching the DNA to germline. Germline V CDR1 and CDR2: TSWWSYY, QGS. The CDR3 consists of 22 residues. Losses at the gene ends were 2 bases for V and 4 bases for J; bases not matched to a gene: 25. As DNA, the CDR3 is TGTGCTCTTGGGGAAGTCCCCCCTCCTCTACTGGCGGGGGATACGGGCTACGATAAACTCATCTTT. It codes for CALGEVPPPLLAGDTGYDKLIF.

This rearrangement joins TRDV1 to TRDJ1, with TRDD3 identical over 13 bases. Germline CDR1 reads TSWWSYY; CDR2 reads QGS. V lost 2 bases, J lost 6 bases, and 15 bases stayed unmatched. The CDR3 loop spans 19 amino acids. The CDR3 bases are TGTGCTCTTGGGGAAACGACGACCGGTACTGGGGGATACGCGAATAAACTCATCTTT. This translates into CALGETTTGTGGYANKLIF.

This clone was counted only a few times. V is TRDV1 and J is TRDJ1; 9 bases agree with TRDD3. Unmatched junction bases numbered 14, after V lost 11 bases and J lost 1 base. Germline V CDR1 and CDR2: TSWWSYY, QGS. The length of the CDR3 is 16 residues. The CDR3: CAISEGWGISTDKLIF. CDR3 coding DNA: TGTGCTATATCCGAGGGGTGGGGGATAAGCACCGATAAACTCATCTTT.

The chain uses TRDV1 and TRDJ1; TRDD3 might be the D (10 bases). TCRdb supplies no J gene; here it was assigned by aligning the nucleotide sequence to germline. This CDR3 comprises 21 residues. Deletions cut 0 bases from V and 0 bases from J, with 26 bases between. Germline assignment: CDR1 TSWWSYY and CDR2 QGS. This chain's CDR3 is CALGELWPSYVTGGYTDKLIF. In DNA form, the CDR3 reads TGTGCTCTTGGGGAACTATGGCCTTCCTACGTTACTGGGGGATACACCGATAAACTCATCTTT.

The table lists this clone with a few counts. V gene TRDV1 combines with J gene TRDJ1; 9 bases map to TRDD3. The CDR3 runs to 17 residues. The germline V gene has CDR1 TSWWSYY and CDR2 QGS. V shed 2 bases, J shed 1 base, and the junction held 8 bases outside the gene matches. The CDR3 sequence is CALGESPGGSFTDKLIF. The DNA for the CDR3 is TGTGCTCTTGGGGAATCCCCTGGGGGATCCTTCACCGATAAACTCATCTTT.

This clone turned up a few times. The chain recombines TRDV1 with TRDJ1; a weak D match, TRDD2 (5 bases). With 0 bases removed from V and 2 bases from J, the gap between germline ends came to 22 bases. The CDR3 spans 19 residues. CDR1 and CDR2 from the germline V gene are TSWWSYY and QGS. The CDR3 protein is CALGELVQVPGQGTDKLIF. In DNA form, the CDR3 reads TGTGCTCTTGGGGAACTAGTGCAAGTTCCTGGTCAGGGGACCGATAAACTCATCTTT.

The rearrangement joins TRDV1 to TRDJ1; 9 bases agree with TRDD3. TCRdb supplies no J gene; here it was assigned by aligning the nucleotide sequence to germline. There are 20 residues in the CDR3. Germline V CDR1 and CDR2: TSWWSYY, QGS. J lost 0 bases, V lost 0 bases, and 14 bases had no gene match. CDR3 loop: CALGELGRTGGALDTDKLIF. The DNA of the CDR3 is TGTGCTCTTGGGGAACTAGGCCGTACTGGGGGAGCCCTCGACACCGATAAACTCATCTTT.

This rearrangement joins TRDV1 to TRDJ1; 13 bases align to TRDD3. Germline V gene lookup returns CDR1 TSWWSYY and CDR2 QGS. Losses at the gene ends were 1 base for V and 0 bases for J; bases not matched to a gene: 32. The CDR3 has 27 amino acids. This CDR3 reads CALGEPRVRSYRHILGDTLLYTDKLIF. CDR3 in DNA: TGTGCTCTTGGGGAACCGAGGGTGCGTTCCTACAGGCATATACTGGGGGATACGCTTTTGTACACCGATAAACTCATCTTT.

This clone was seen a few times. V and J are TRDV2 and TRDJ3; the D gene is possibly TRDD3 (5 bases). V lost 1 base and J 0 bases, leaving 15 bases between the germline ends. CDR3 length equals 19 residues. Per the germline V gene, CDR1 is GEAIGNYY and CDR2 is EKD. The CDR3 bases are TGTGCCTGTGACACAATCTGGGCGTCATGCTCCTGGGACACCCGACAGATGTTTTTC. This sequence encodes CACDTIWASCSWDTRQMFF.

The genes are TRDV1 and TRDJ1, with TRDD3 matching over 10 bases. V lost 2 bases, J lost 0 bases, and 6 bases stayed unmatched. The germline CDR1 and CDR2 sequences are TSWWSYY and QGS. The length of the CDR3 is 17 residues. The CDR3 here is CALGEKYWGMYTDKLIF. CDR3 nucleotide sequence: TGTGCTCTTGGGGAAAAGTACTGGGGGATGTACACCGATAAACTCATCTTT.

The chain has TRDV3 and TRDJ1, with TRDD2 identical over 9 bases. Germline V lookup: CDR1 TVYSNPD, CDR2 GDNSRS (reference sequence). Unmatched junction bases numbered 28, after V lost 2 bases and J lost 0 bases. CDR3 length: 22 amino acids. The CDR3 DNA reads TGTGCCTTTGCCGGCTCCTTCCTACCAACTTACTGGGGTAGAGCGTACACCGATAAACTCATCTTT. It encodes CAFAGSFLPTYWGRAYTDKLIF.

Details on this clone: One base away lies a much larger clone, so this may be a sequencing read error. The chain employs TRDV1 and TRDJ1, with TRDD3 matching over 7 bases. TCRdb is silent on the J gene; assignment here came from matching the DNA to germline. CDR1 and CDR2 from the germline V gene are TSWWSYY and QGS. The CDR3 runs to 13 residues. CDR3 bases: TGTGCCCTTAGTACTCGACTGGGGGATAAACTCATCTTT. As protein: CALSTRLGDKLIF.

The chain uses TRDV1 and TRDJ1, with TRDD3 identical over 10 bases. The CDR3 runs 24 residues. Per germline, CDR1 TSWWSYY and CDR2 QGS. Trimming took 2 bases from V and 6 from J; bases not matched to a gene: 33. CDR3 region: CALGEFPGRSSRSEVLGDGHKLIF. The CDR3, as DNA: TGTGCTCTTGGGGAATTCCCCGGCAGGTCCTCCCGGTCCGAGGTACTGGGGGATGGCCATAAACTCATCTTT.

The J segment is TRDJ1; no V gene was assigned. The CDR3 loop spans 14 amino acids. Here the CDR3 reads CALGERGGGYKLIF. The DNA of the CDR3 is TGTGCTCTTGGGGAACGCGGGGGGGGGTATAAACTCATCTTT.

The J segment is TRDJ1; no V gene was assigned; the table's D call TRDD3 went unverified against the DNA. This CDR3 has 17 residues. Here the CDR3 DNA reads TGTGCTCTTGGGGGAGGGGTGGGGGATATGTTGACCGATAAACTCATCTTT. Its protein product is CALGGGVGDMLTDKLIF.

This chain links TRDV1 with TRDJ1; 7 positions agree with TRDD3. Losses at the gene ends were 0 bases for V and 0 bases for J; bases not matched to a gene: 10. CDR3 length: 18 amino acids. Germline V gives CDR1 TSWWSYY, CDR2 QGS. The CDR3 DNA reads as TGTGCTCTTGGGGAACTTAAAGTGGCTGGGGGGAACACCGATAAACTCATCTTT. It yields the protein CALGELKVAGGNTDKLIF.

The V call is TRDV1, the J call TRDJ1; 13 bases align to TRDD3. The CDR3 has 18 residues. CDR1 and CDR2 from the germline V gene are TSWWSYY and QGS. J was trimmed by 1 base and V by 0 bases; bases with no gene match: 5. The CDR3 sequence is CALGELRTGGYGTDKLIF. CDR3 nucleotide sequence: TGTGCTCTTGGGGAACTGCGTACTGGGGGATACGGCACCGATAAACTCATCTTT.

V and J are TRDV1 and TRDJ1; 11 positions match TRDD3. V gave up 0 bases and J gave up 9 bases; unmatched junction bases: 21. CDR3 length: 20 amino acids. The germline CDR1 and CDR2 sequences are TSWWSYY and QGS. Here the CDR3 reads CALGELAPLDWGIKGGELIF. CDR3 in DNA: TGTGCTCTTGGGGAACTCGCCCCCCTTGACTGGGGGATAAAAGGGGGCGAACTCATCTTT.

This clone turned up a few times. The rearrangement uses TRDV1 and TRDJ1, with TRDD3 matching over 10 bases. CDR1 TSWWSYY and CDR2 QGS come from the germline V gene. CDR3 size: 18 residues. V lost 4 bases to trimming and J lost 0 bases; unmatched junction nucleotides: 11. CDR3 nucleotides: TGTGCTCTTGGGGCCCAACTGGGGGATGCGACTTACACCGATAAACTCATCTTT. Amino acids: CALGAQLGDATYTDKLIF.

This rearrangement joins TRDV1 to TRDJ1; D gene unclear. TCRdb is silent on the J gene; assignment here came from matching the DNA to germline. Trimming removed 5 bases from V and 3 bases from J, with 25 bases in between. The germline CDR1 and CDR2 sequences are TSWWSYY and QGS. The CDR3 covers 18 residues. The CDR3 spells CALGFNSARRGVSDKLIF. The CDR3 bases are TGTGCTCTTGGGTTCAACTCGGCCCGTCGTGGCGTTTCCGATAAACTCATCTTT.

This clone was counted between two and nine times. One junction end does not reproduce the germline sequence, and a read error may be involved. The J gene is TRDJ1, the V gene TRDV1; 7 positions agree with TRDD3. CDR1 is TSWWSYY, CDR2 QGS, per germline. CDR3 length equals 12 residues. The CDR3 coding sequence is TGTGCTCTGGGGGATTACACCGATAAACTCATCTTT. Translation gives CALGDYTDKLIF.

This clone was found a few times. The chain uses TRDV1 and TRDJ1; no firm D call. Per the germline V gene, CDR1 is TSWWSYY and CDR2 is QGS. The CDR3 covers 15 residues. V lost 5 bases to trimming and J lost 8 bases, with 21 bases between them. CDR3 in DNA: TGTGCTCTTGGGCCAGAAAGTCGTCCACTCACGAAACTCATCTTT. It codes for CALGPESRPLTKLIF.

Only a few counts were recorded for this clone. The chain has TRDV1 and TRDJ1; TRDD3 aligns across 8 bases. The junction had 15 bases not matched to a gene; V was cut back by 0 bases and J by 0 bases. Germline V CDR1 and CDR2: TSWWSYY, QGS. There are 20 residues in the CDR3. This CDR3 is CALGELQSSWGTSYTDKLIF. The CDR3, as DNA: TGTGCTCTTGGGGAACTGCAGTCCTCCTGGGGGACCTCGTACACCGATAAACTCATCTTT.

This clone was counted once. The gene calls are TRDV1 and TRDJ1; 10 bases fit TRDD3. The J gene is absent in TCRdb and was assigned here via DNA matching to germline. J was trimmed by 2 bases and V by 0 bases; bases with no gene match: 21. The CDR3 consists of 22 residues. Germline values: CDR1 TSWWSYY, CDR2 QGS. The CDR3 loop is CALGELTFLTCTGGSETDKLIF. CDR3 bases: TGTGCTCTTGGGGAACTGACCTTCCTTACTTGTACTGGGGGATCGGAGACCGATAAACTCATCTTT.

J is TRDJ1 and V is TRDV2; TRDD3 agrees at 12 bases. V trimming: 0 bases; J trimming: 3 bases; junction bases outside the gene matches: 25. The CDR3 is made up of 23 amino acids. Per germline, CDR1 GEAIGNYY and CDR2 EKD. CDR3 sequence: CACDTVAFSRWVLGDTKADKLIF. DNA of the CDR3: TGTGCCTGTGACACCGTAGCTTTCTCTAGATGGGTACTGGGGGATACTAAGGCCGATAAACTCATCTTT.